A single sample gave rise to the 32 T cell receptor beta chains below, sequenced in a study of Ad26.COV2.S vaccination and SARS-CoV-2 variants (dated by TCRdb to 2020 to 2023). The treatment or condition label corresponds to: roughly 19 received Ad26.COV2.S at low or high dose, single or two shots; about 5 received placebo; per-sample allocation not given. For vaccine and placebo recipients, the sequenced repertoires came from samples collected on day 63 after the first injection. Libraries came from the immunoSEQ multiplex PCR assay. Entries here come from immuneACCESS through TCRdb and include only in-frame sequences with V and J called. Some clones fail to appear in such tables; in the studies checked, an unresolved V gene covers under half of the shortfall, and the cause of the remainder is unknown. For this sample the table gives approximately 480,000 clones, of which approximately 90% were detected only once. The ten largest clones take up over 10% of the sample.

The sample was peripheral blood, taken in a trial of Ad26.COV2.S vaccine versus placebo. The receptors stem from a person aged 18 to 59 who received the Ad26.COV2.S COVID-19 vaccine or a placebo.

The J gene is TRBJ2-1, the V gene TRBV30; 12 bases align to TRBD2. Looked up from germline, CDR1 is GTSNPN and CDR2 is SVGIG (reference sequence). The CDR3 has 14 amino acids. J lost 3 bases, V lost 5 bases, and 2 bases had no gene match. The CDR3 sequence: CAWGLAGLYNEQFF. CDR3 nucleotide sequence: TGTGCCTGGGGACTAGCGGGGCTCTACAATGAGCAGTTCTTC.

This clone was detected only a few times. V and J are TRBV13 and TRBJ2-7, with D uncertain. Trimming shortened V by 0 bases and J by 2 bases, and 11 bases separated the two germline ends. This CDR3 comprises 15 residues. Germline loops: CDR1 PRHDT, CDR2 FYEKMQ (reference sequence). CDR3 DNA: TGTGCCAGCAGCTTAGGAAAGACTTTCCCCTACGAGCAGTACTTC. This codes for CASSLGKTFPYEQYF.

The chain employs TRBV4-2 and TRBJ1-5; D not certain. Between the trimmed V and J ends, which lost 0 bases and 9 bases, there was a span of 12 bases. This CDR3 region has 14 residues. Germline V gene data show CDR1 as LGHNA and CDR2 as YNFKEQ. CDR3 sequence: CASSQEHGLGPQHF. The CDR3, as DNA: TGTGCCAGCAGCCAAGAGCACGGGCTGGGGCCCCAGCATTTT.

CDR3 loop: CASSRAGTGTHYGYTF. The CDR3 DNA is TGTGCCAGTAGCAGGGCGGGGACCGGGACACATTATGGCTACACCTTC. The rearrangement links TRBV19 to TRBJ1-2; possible D gene TRBD1, 6 bases. Germline values: CDR1 LNHDA, CDR2 SQIVND (reference sequence). Trimming removed 6 bases from V and 5 bases from J, with 22 bases in between. The CDR3 sequence is 16 residues long. Variable domain in full (rest from reference TRBV19 and TRBJ1-2): DGGITQSPKYLFRKEGQNVTLSCEQNLNHDAMYWYRQDPGQGLRLIYYSQIVNDFQKGDIAEGYSVSREKKESFPLTVTSAQKNPTAFYLCASSRAGTGTHYGYTFGSGTRLTVV.

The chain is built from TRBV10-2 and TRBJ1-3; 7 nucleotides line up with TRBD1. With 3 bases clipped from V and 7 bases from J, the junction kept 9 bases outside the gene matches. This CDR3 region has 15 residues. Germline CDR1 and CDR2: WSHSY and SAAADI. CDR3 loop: CASSERQGGLNTIYF. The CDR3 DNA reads TGCGCCAGCAGTGAACGACAGGGAGGTTTGAACACCATATATTTT.

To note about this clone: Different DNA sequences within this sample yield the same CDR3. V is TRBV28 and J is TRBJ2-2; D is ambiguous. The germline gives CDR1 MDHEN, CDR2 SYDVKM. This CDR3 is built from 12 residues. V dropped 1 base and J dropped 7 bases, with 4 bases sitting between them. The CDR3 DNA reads TGTGCCAGCAGTTTATTGAGCGGGGAGCTGTTTTTT. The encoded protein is CASSLLSGELFF.

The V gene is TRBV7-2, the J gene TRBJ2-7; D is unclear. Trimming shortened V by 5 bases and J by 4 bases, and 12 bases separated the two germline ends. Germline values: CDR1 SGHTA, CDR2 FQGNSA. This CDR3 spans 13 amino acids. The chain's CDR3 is CASSHTTNYEQYF. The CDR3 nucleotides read TGTGCCAGCAGCCACACCACCAATTACGAGCAGTACTTC.

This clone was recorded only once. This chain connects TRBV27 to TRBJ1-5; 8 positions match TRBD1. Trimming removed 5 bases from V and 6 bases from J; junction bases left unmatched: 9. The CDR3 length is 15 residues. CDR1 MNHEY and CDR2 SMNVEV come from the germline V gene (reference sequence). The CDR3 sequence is CASSPSPGGSQPQHF. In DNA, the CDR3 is TGTGCCAGCAGTCCCTCCCCAGGGGGCAGTCAGCCCCAGCATTTT.

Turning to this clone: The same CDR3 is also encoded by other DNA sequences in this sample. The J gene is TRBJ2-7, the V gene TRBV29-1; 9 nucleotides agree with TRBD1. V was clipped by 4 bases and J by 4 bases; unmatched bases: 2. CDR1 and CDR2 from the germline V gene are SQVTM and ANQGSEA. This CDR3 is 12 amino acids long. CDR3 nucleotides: TGCAGCGTTGGACAGGGGGTTTACGAGCAGTACTTC. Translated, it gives CSVGQGVYEQYF.

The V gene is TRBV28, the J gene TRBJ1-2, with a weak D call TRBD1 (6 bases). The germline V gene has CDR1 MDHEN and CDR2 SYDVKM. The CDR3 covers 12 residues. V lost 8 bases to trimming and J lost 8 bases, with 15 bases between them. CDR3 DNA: TGTGCCAGCGACATTACGGGGGGCGGCTACACCTTC. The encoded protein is CASDITGGGYTF.

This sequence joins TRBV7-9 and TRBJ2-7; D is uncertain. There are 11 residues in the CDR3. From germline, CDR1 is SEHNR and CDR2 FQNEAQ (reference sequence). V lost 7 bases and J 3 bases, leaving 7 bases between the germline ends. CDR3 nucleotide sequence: TGTGCCAGCACCAATAGCTACGAGCAGTACTTC. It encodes CASTNSYEQYF.

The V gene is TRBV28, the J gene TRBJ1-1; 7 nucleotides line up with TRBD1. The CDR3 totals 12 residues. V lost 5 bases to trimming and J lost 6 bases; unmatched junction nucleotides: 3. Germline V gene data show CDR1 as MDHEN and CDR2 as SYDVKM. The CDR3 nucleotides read TGTGCCAGCAGTCGAACAGGGGCTGAAGCTTTCTTT. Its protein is CASSRTGAEAFF.

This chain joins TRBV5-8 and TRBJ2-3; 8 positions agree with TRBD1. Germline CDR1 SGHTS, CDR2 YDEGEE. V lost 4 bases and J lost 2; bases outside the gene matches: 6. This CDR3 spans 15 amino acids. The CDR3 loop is CASSTGQGPTDTQYF. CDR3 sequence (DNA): TGTGCCAGCAGCACCGGACAGGGCCCCACAGATACGCAGTATTTT.

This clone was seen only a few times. The CDR3: CASSFLGTGTSNYGYTF. In DNA form, the CDR3 reads TGTGCCAGCAGTTTCCTCGGGACAGGGACAAGTAACTATGGCTACACCTTC. The rearrangement joins TRBV27 to TRBJ1-2, with 9 bases that match TRBD1. CDR3 length: 17 amino acids. J was trimmed by 1 base and V by 3 bases; bases with no gene match: 9. Germline CDR1 reads MNHEY; CDR2 reads SMNVEV (reference sequence).

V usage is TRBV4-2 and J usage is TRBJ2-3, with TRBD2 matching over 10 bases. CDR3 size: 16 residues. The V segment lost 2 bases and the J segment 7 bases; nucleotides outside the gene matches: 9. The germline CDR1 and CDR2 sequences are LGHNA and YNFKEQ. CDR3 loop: CASSQLTSGTANTQYF. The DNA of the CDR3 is TGTGCCAGCAGCCAACTAACTAGCGGGACCGCCAATACGCAGTATTTT.

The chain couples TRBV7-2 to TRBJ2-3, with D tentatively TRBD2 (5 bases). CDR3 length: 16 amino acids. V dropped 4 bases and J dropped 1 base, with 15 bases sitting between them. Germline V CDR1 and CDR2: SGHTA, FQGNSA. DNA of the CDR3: TGTGCCAGCAGCTCACTTCTAGCCGTGCGCACAGATACGCAGTATTTT. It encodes CASSSLLAVRTDTQYF.

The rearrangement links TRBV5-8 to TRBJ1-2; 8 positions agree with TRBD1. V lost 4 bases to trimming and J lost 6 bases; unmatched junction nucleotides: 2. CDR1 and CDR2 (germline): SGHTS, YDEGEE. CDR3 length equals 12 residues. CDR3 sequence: CASSATGDGYTF. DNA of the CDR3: TGTGCCAGCAGCGCGACAGGGGATGGCTACACCTTC.

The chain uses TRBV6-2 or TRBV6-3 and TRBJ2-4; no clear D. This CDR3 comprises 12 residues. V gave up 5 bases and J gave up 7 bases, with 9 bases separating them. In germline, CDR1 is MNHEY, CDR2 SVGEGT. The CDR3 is CASSDPGNIQYF. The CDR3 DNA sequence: TGTGCCAGCAGTGACCCCGGGAACATTCAGTACTTC.

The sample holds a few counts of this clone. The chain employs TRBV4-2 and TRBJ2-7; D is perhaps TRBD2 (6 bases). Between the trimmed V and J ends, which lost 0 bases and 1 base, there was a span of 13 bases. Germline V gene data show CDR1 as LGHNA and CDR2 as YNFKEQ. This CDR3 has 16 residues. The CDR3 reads CASSQDNQGLSYEQYF. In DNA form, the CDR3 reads TGTGCCAGCAGCCAAGATAATCAAGGACTATCCTACGAGCAGTACTTC.

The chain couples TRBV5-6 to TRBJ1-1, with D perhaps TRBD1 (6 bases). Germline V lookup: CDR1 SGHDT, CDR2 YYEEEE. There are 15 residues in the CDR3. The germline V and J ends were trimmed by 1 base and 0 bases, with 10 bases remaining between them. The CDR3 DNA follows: TGTGCCAGCAGCTTGACCGGACAGATGAACACTGAAGCTTTCTTT. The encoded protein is CASSLTGQMNTEAFF.

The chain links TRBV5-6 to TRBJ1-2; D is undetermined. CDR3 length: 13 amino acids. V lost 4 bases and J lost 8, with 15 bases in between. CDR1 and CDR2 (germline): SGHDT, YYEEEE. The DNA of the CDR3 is TGTGCCAGCAGCCCGGGAGCGGAGAGGGGCTACACCTTC. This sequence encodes CASSPGAERGYTF.

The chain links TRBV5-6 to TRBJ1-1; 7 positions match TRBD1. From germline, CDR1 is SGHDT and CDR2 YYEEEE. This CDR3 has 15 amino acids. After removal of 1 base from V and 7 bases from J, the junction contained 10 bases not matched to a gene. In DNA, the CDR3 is TGTGCCAGCAGCTTGACAGGGGCGAAGAGGGGTGAAGCTTTCTTT. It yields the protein CASSLTGAKRGEAFF.

The CDR3 nucleotides read TGTGCCAGCAGTTCCCCGGGAGGTAATTCACCCCTCCACTTT. This sequence encodes CASSSPGGNSPLHF. This chain joins TRBV28 and TRBJ1-6; D gene unclear. The germline CDR1 and CDR2 sequences are MDHEN and SYDVKM. This CDR3 contains 14 residues. Trimming stripped 4 bases from V and 6 bases from J, with 10 bases between.

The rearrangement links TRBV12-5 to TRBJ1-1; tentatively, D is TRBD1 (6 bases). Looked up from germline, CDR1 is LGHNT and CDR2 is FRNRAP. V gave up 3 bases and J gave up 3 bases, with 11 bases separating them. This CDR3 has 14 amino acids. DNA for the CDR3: TGTGCTAGTGGTTTAGGGGGGCGCGACACTGAAGCTTTCTTT. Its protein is CASGLGGRDTEAFF.

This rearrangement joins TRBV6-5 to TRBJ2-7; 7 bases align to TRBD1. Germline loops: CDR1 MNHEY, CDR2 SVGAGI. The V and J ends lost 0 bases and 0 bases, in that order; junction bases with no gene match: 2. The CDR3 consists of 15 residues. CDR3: CASSYSGTDSYEQYF. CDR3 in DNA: TGTGCCAGCAGTTACTCGGGGACAGACTCCTACGAGCAGTACTTC.

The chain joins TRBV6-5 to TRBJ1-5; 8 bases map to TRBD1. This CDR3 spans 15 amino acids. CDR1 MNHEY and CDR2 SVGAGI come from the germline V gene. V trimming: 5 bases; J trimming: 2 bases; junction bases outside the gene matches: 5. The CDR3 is CASSSQGAGNQPQHF. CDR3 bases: TGTGCCAGCAGTAGCCAGGGGGCAGGCAATCAGCCCCAGCATTTT.

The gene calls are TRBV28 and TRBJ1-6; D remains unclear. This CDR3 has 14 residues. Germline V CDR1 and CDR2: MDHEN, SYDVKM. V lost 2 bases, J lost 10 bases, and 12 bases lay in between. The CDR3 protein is CASSLSWAGSPLHF. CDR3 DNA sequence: TGTGCCAGCAGTTTAAGCTGGGCTGGGTCACCCCTCCACTTT.

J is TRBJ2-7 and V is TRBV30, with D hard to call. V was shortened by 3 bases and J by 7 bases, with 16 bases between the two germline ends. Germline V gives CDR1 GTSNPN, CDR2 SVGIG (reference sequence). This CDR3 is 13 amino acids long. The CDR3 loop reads CAWSKDGVREQYF. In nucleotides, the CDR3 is TGTGCCTGGAGCAAAGATGGGGTGCGGGAGCAGTACTTC.

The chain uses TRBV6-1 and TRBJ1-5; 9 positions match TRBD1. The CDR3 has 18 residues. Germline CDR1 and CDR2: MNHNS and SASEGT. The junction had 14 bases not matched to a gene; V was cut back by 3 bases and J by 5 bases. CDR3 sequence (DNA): TGTGCCAGCAGTGACCTCTACCCCAACAGGGGGCTCTATCAGCCCCAGCATTTT. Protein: CASSDLYPNRGLYQPQHF.

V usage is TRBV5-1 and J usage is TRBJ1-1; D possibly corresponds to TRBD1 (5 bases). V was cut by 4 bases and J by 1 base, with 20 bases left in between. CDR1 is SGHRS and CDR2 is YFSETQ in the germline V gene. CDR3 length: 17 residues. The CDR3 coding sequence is TGCGCCAGCAGCCGATTTGGGAACTTGAGGGGGAACACTGAAGCTTTCTTT. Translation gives CASSRFGNLRGNTEAFF.

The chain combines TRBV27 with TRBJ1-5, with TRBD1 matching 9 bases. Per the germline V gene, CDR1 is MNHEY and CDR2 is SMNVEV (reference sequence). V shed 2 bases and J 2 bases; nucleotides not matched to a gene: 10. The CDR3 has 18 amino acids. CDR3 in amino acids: CASSLIPPRQGGNQPQHF. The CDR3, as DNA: TGTGCCAGCAGTTTAATTCCCCCACGACAGGGGGGCAATCAGCCCCAGCATTTT.

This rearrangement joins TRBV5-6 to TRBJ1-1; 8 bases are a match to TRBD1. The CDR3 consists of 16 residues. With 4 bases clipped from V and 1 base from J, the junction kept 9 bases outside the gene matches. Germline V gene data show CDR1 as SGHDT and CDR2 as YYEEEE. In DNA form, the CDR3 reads TGTGCCAGCAGCCCTTCTCTACAGGGGGGGAACACTGAAGCTTTCTTT. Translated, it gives CASSPSLQGGNTEAFF.